This T cell receptor (beta chain) was found in a study of T cells after yellow fever vaccination (dated by TCRdb to between 2019 and 2020). Regarding the research as a whole: The SMART-Seq v4 Ultra Low Input RNA kit was used to prepare libraries from fractions with low cell numbers. Bulk TCR alpha and beta repertoires were sequenced longitudinally to track T-cell clones before and after primary and booster YFV17D yellow fever vaccination. Two healthy male donors, one aged 18 to 29 and one aged 30 to 40 years, were included in the cohort. Bulk PBMC replicates and cell subsets were isolated from blood drawn at multiple timepoints before and after both primary and secondary immunization. General conclusions and limits of the study: Only two donors were included in the study, so the extent to which the findings can be generalized is limited. A small share of clonotypes was detected in both CD4 and CD8 compartments, with the overlap likely arising from convergent recombination. Computational filtering was needed because FACS-sorted repertoires could contain abundant contaminating clonotypes from the bulk population. After the booster, most of the clones that had expanded following primary vaccination were detected again (about 95% of CD4 and around 87% of CD8), which suggests that memory was broadly maintained. The secondary T-cell response was weaker than the primary response but faster, peaking on day 5 instead of day 15.

Trimming leaves V shorter by 4 bases and J shorter by 8 bases, with the junction holding 10 bases beyond the gene matches. The CDR3 holds 14 amino acids from the cysteine to the phenylalanine. Only CDR3 DNA remains: 42 bases, in frame from the first base. CDR1 and CDR2 were assigned from the germline V gene (reference sequence) as LNHDA and SQIVND. Synthesis of TCR cDNA relied on 5'RACE template switching, a step that introduced a universal primer site along with unique molecular identifiers. cDNA synthesis was primed from both the TCR alpha and TCR beta constant segments. Library amplification involved two PCR steps, and the second step added sample barcodes and sequencing adapters. Sequencing of libraries was done on Illumina HiSeq 2500 (2x100 bp) or NovaSeq (2x150 bp). For the original study's pipeline: MIGEC was used to demultiplex reads and collapse the reads into UMI consensus sequences, and MiXCR was used for V(D)J alignment. Vaccine-responding clonotypes were identified with edgeR using replicate PBMC samples, with FDR below 0.01 and a log2 fold change above 5 up to day 15 being required. Bulk clonotypes were assigned CD4 or CD8 identity according to which sequenced CD4 or CD8 repertoire held them at higher abundance. TCRdb itself trimmed the public reads at Q25 with fastp, ran MiXCR and retained productive beta chains. Rows matching on CDR3 protein sequence are summarized as one entry with the most common DNA and genes. These V and J calls are TCRdb output, not the study's own analysis. A total of over 300,000 distinct CDR3 sequences appear in this sample, roughly 6.8% of them only once. In total, the top ten clones hold about a sixth of the sample.

Worth noting for this clonotype: Its antigen has not been determined. Per-base quality was not reported, and no clone a single base away is much larger than it.

The sample's treatment or condition, from its label and the paper: live attenuated yellow fever vaccine strain. At each blood-draw timepoint, two biological replicates of bulk PBMCs were collected. A standard Ficoll-Paque protocol was used to isolate PBMCs from peripheral blood. TriZol was used to extract RNA from bulk PBMCs, CD4 and CD8 fractions, and dextramer-positive and dextramer-negative fractions. The receptor chain draws on TRBV19 and TRBJ1-2, with 7 junctional bases fitting TRBD1. Sequenced here: PBMCs, sampled roughly 47 days after the first yellow fever vaccination. The sequence came from a man aged 18 to 35 who received the YFV17D yellow fever vaccine. The nucleotide sequence is TGTGCCAGTAGTAATAGGGACAGAGTCGCCGGCTACACCTTC. Translation gives CASSNRDRVAGYTF.